The next 14 T cell receptor beta chains were all read from a single sample in a study of monozygotic twins with inflammatory bowel disease. Reanalyzing the 5' RACE reads, TCRdb keeps one entry per CDR3 protein, without DNA. Listed are 440,000 or so distinct CDR3 sequences; 2% to 3% falls within the top ten. The specimen was blood. These receptors originate from a human donor with ulcerative colitis or Crohn's disease, or a healthy co-twin of an affected twin (not recorded which).

The chain uses TRBV29-1 and TRBJ2-7; TCRdb proposes TRBD2, but this gene call is untestable without DNA. CDR1 and CDR2 from the germline V gene are SQVTM and ANQGSEA. The CDR3 spans 12 residues. The CDR3 spells CSVREVSYEQYF.

V usage is TRBV20-1 and J usage is TRBJ1-1. This CDR3 has 11 residues. Looked up from germline, CDR1 is DFQATT and CDR2 is SNEGSKA (reference sequence). The CDR3 sequence: CSASPNTEAFF.

The chain is built from TRBV7-2 and TRBJ2-3. The germline V gene encodes CDR1 SGHTA and CDR2 FQGNSA. This CDR3 is 15 amino acids long. CDR3: CASSFSGVSTDTQYF. The full variable domain, with the rest looked up from reference TRBV7-2 and TRBJ2-3, is GAGVSQSPSNKVTEKGKDVELRCDPISGHTALYWYRQSLGQGLEFLIYFQGNSAPDKSGLPSDRFSAERTGGSVSTLTIQRTQQEDSAVYLCASSFSGVSTDTQYFGPGTRLTVL.

The genes are TRBV7-8 and TRBJ1-3; TCRdb names TRBD1, which stays unverified in the absence of DNA. This CDR3 has 15 residues. CDR1 and CDR2 from the germline V gene are SGHVS and FQNEAQ. The chain's CDR3 is CASSQGDYSGNTIYF.

This rearrangement joins TRBV3-1 to TRBJ2-2; TCRdb proposes TRBD2, but this gene call is untestable without DNA. Germline loops: CDR1 LGHDT, CDR2 YNNKEL (reference sequence). The CDR3 runs to 17 residues. CDR3 sequence reads: CASSPPGPRENTGELFF. The full variable domain, completed using reference TRBV3-1 and TRBJ2-2, is DTAVSQTPKYLVTQMGNDKSIKCEQNLGHDTMYWYKQDSKKFLKIMFSYNNKELIINETVPNRFSPKSPDKAHLNLHINSLELGDSAVYFCASSPPGPRENTGELFFGEGSRLTVL.

The chain employs TRBV20-1 and TRBJ2-2; TCRdb returns TRBD1, unconfirmable since there is no DNA. The CDR3 has 13 amino acids. Germline CDR1 and CDR2: DFQATT and SNEGSKA (reference sequence). CDR3 residues: CSARTGADGELFF.

CDR3 sequence reads: CASSLQGTGLTQYF. The J gene is TRBJ2-5, the V gene TRBV7-9; TCRdb indicates TRBD1, and absent DNA this call remains unverified. CDR1 is SEHNR, CDR2 FQNEAQ, per germline (reference sequence). The CDR3 loop spans 14 amino acids.

The gene calls are TRBV7-2 and TRBJ2-7; lacking DNA, the TRBD2 call made by TCRdb goes unchecked. The germline CDR1 and CDR2 sequences are SGHTA and FQGNSA. CDR3 size: 16 residues. The CDR3 sequence is CASSLDGSGRGYEQYF.

The gene calls are TRBV5-6 and TRBJ2-7; the D call of TRBD2 rests on TCRdb alone, since no DNA is present to check it. This CDR3 has 16 amino acids. Germline CDR1 reads SGHDT; CDR2 reads YYEEEE. The CDR3: CASSLGLAGVSYEQYF.

The J gene is TRBJ1-5, the V gene TRBV27; the TCRdb D gene call, TRBD1, has no DNA to confirm it. This CDR3 is built from 14 residues. Germline V gene lookup returns CDR1 MNHEY and CDR2 SMNVEV (reference sequence). The CDR3 loop reads CASSPRSGRQPQHF.

The chain carries TRBV7-9 and TRBJ2-1; TCRdb outputs TRBD2, but without DNA this stays unchecked. The CDR3 has 15 residues. Per germline, CDR1 SEHNR and CDR2 FQNEAQ (reference sequence). The CDR3 here is CASAWGGRARNEQFF.

The V and J genes are TRBV7-2 and TRBJ1-4; the D call of TRBD1 rests on TCRdb alone, since no DNA is present to check it. The CDR3 spans 16 residues. Germline loops: CDR1 SGHTA, CDR2 FQGNSA. CDR3 residues: CASSALQGTKSEKLFF.

CDR3 region: CAGKPGPLLEAFF. The chain has TRBV6-2 or TRBV6-3 and TRBJ1-1; TCRdb's D call of TRBD1 is untestable without DNA. The length of the CDR3 is 13 residues. Germline V CDR1 and CDR2: MNHEY, SVGEGT.

The V gene is TRBV7-2, the J gene TRBJ2-1; the TRBD2 assignment by TCRdb is unverifiable without DNA. This CDR3 is built from 15 residues. Per germline, CDR1 SGHTA and CDR2 FQGNSA. CDR3 amino acids: CASSGRDPGAQEQFF.